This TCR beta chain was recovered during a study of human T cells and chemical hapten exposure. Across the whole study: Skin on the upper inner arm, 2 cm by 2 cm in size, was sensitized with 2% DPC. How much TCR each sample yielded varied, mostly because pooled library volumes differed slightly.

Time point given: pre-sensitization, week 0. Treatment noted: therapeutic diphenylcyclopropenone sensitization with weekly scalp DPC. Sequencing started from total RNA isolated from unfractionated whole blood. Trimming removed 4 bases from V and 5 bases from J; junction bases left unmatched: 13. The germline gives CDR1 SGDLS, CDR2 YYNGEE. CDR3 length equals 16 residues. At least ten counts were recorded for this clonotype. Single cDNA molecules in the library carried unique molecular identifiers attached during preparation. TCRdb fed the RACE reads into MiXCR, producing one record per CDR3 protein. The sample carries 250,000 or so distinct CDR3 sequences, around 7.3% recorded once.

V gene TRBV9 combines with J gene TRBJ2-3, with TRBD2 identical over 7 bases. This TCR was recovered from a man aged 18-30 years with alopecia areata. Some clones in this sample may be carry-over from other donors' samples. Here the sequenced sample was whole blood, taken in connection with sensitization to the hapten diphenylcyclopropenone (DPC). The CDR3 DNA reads TGTGCCAGCAGCAGGCGGGGGAACTCCTGGGGAGATACGCAGTATTTT. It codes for CASSRRGNSWGDTQYF.